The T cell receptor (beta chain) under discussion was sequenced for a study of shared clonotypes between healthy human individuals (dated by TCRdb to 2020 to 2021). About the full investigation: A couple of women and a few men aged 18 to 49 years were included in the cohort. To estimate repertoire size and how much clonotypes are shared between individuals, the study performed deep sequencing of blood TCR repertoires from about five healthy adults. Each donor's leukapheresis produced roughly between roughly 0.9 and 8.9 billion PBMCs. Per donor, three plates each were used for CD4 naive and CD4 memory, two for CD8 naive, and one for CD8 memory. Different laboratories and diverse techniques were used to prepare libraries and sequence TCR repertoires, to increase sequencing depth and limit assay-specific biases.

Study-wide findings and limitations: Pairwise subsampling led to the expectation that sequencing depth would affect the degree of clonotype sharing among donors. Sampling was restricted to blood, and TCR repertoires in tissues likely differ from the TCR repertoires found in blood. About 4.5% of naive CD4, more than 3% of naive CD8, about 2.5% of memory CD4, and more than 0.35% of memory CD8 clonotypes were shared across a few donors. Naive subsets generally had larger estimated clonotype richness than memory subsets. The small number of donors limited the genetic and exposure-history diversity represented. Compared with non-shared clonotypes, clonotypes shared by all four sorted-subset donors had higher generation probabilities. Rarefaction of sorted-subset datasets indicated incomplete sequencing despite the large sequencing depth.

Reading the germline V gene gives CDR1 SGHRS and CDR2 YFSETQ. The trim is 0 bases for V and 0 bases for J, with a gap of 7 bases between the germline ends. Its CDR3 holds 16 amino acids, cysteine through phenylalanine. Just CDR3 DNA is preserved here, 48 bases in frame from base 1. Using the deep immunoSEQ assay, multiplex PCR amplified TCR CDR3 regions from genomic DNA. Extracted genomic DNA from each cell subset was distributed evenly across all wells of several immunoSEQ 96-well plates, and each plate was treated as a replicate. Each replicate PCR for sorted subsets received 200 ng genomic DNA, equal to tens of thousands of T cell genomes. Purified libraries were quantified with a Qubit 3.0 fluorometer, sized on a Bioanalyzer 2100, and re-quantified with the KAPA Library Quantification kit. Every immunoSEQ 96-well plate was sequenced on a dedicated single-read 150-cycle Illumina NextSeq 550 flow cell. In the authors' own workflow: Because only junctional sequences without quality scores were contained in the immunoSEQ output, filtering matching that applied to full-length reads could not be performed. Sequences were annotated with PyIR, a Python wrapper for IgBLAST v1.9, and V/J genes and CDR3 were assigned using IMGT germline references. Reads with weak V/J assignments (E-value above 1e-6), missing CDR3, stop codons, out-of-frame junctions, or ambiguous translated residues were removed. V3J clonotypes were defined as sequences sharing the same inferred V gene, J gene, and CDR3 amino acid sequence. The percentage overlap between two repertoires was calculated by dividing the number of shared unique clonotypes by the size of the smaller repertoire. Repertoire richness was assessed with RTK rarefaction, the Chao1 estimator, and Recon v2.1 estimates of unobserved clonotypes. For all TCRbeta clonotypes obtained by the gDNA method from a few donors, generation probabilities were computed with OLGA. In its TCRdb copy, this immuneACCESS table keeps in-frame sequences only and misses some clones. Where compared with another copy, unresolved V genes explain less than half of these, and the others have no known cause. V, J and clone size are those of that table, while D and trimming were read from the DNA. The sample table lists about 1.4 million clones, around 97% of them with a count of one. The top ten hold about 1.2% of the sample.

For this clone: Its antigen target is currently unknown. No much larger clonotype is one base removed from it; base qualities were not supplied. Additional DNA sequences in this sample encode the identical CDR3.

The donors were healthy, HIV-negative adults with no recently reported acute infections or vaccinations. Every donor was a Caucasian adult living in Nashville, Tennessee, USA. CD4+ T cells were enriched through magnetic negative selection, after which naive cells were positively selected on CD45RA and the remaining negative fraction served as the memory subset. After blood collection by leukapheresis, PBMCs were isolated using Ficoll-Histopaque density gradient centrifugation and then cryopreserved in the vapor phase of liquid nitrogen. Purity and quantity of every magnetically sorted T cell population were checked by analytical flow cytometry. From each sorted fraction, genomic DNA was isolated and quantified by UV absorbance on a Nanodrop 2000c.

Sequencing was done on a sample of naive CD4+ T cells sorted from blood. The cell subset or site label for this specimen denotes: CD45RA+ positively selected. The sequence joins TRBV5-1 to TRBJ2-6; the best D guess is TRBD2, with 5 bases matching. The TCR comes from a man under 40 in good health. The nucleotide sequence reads TGCGCCAGCAGCTTGGGCGGGTTCTCTGGGGCCAACGTCCTGACTTTC. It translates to CASSLGGFSGANVLTF.